This T cell receptor (beta chain) originates from a study of blood T cells in healthy people across ages (dated by TCRdb to about 2015). For the study in its entirety: In model experiments, template switching captured roughly one uniquely barcoded TCR beta cDNA molecule for every two T cells. The study measured age-related changes in TCR beta repertoire diversity using deep sequencing normalized with unique cDNA molecular identifiers. Four age groups were formed from the donors: young (average 16 years), middle-aged (around 39), aged (about 62) and long-lived (roughly 81). To avoid experimental bias, donors of different ages were spread randomly across the sequencing lanes. Two additional independent replicas of 1 million unique cDNA reads from the same blood draw were analyzed for two donors (one aged 18 to 29 and one aged 80 or older). Beyond this particular receptor, the publication reports: Since profiling was done on bulk unsorted PBMCs, naive and antigen-experienced compartments could not be conclusively compared. As age increased, observed TCR beta diversity per million T cells dropped in a roughly linear way, and a significant reduction was already evident by age 40. Compared with the aged group, the long-lived group had more naive CD4+ T cells, fewer expanded clones and increased TCR diversity, suggesting age selection. Because the CMV infection status of the donors was unknown, age-related changes in expanded clonotypes may potentially have been confounded. There was a strong correlation between observed TCR beta diversity and the percentage of naive T cells measured by flow cytometry. Estimates of total diversity based on one million sequenced T cells were regarded as lower bounds and as underestimates.

Germline trimming: 7 bases from V, 4 bases from J; junction bases outside gene matches: 11. In the germline V gene (reference sequence), CDR1 corresponds to MNHEY and CDR2 to SMNVEV. The CDR3 runs 15 amino acids, cysteine and phenylalanine included. Only CDR3 DNA is held: 45 bases, read in frame from base 1. The sample holds a few counts of this clonotype. Its recognized antigen is unknown. No clone much larger than this one lies a single base away; base qualities are absent. The library was made by 5' RACE. The sequencer was an Illumina HiSeq 2500. A second about 6 to 11 cycle PCR used a sample-barcoded 5' primer and a J-beta primer mix. A template-switch 5' adaptor carrying 12 random nucleotides introduced a unique molecular identifier onto each TCR beta cDNA molecule. Each sample yielded at least 2.5 million CDR3-containing paired-end reads. The Mint cDNA synthesis kit, primed by a TRBC-specific oligonucleotide, was used to synthesize first-strand cDNA from all RNA. All cDNA was treated with uracil-DNA glycosylase and then went through a first 18-cycle PCR with the universal primers M1SS and BC2_uni_R. In the paper's pipeline: Each sample was normalized by randomly selecting 1 million high-quality reads, each carrying a distinct molecular identifier. Instead of being binned into consensus sequences, reads with shared molecular identifiers were discarded. CDR3 identification, clonotype clustering and error correction used MiTCR with a Q25 quality threshold and the strictest error-elimination algorithm. A nonparametric unseen species model with Euler transformation was used to estimate a lower bound on total TCR beta diversity. Using fastp trimming at Q25 and MiXCR clonotype assembly, TCRdb reanalyzed the public sequencing data and kept in-frame beta chains. Rows merge per CDR3 protein into single entries with the most common DNA and genes. TCRdb, rather than the study authors, made the V and J calls. The sample table holds about 830,000 distinct CDR3 sequences, of which approximately 67% were seen once. 28% of the sample is taken by the ten largest.

Donors were 30 to 45 systemically healthy Caucasian individuals from Russia aged roughly 6 to 90 years. Each donor gave about 9.2 milliliters of peripheral blood, drawn into EDTA-treated Vacutainer tubes. Ficoll-Paque density-gradient centrifugation was used to isolate PBMCs, with at least 6.5 million per sample. Trizol reagent was used to extract total RNA from PBMCs, with at least 6 micrograms per sample. The percentages of naive CD45RAhigh/CD27high T cells were determined by flow cytometry on a PBMC aliquot from every donor. Sequencing was performed on blood. This TCR was recovered from a man between 25 and 39 years old in good health. The rearrangement combines TRBV27 with TRBJ2-7; 9 bases in the junction line up with TRBD1. The CDR3 protein is CASTKSTGGAYEQYF. At the DNA level, the sequence is TGTGCCAGCACTAAGTCGACAGGGGGAGCGTACGAGCAGTACTTC.